A single sample gave rise to the 23 T cell receptor beta chains below, sequenced in a study of shared clonotypes between healthy human individuals. Measured with immunoSEQ multiplex PCR; TCRdb has only the in-frame clones, and not every one. The sample contains roughly 640,000 clones, around 74% of which appear only once. The sequenced material came from memory CD4+ T cells sorted from blood. Subset defined: CD45RA-negative fraction. The receptors were gathered from a woman under 40 in good health.

This chain links TRBV5-1 with TRBJ2-2; unclear D gene. V lost 0 bases and J lost 3, with 6 bases in between. Germline CDR1 SGHRS, CDR2 YFSETQ. This CDR3 has 14 residues. DNA of the CDR3: TGCGCCAGCAGCTTGGTTATGGACACCGGGGAGCTGTTTTTT. Amino acid sequence: CASSLVMDTGELFF.

This chain links TRBV15 with TRBJ1-1, with 9 nucleotides matching TRBD1. There are 14 residues in the CDR3. Germline V gene lookup returns CDR1 LNHNV and CDR2 YYDKDF (reference sequence). V dropped 5 bases and J dropped 3; count of bases not matched to a gene: 4. CDR3 sequence (DNA): TGTGCCACCAGCCGATGGGACAGGGACACTGAAGCTTTCTTT. Translation gives CATSRWDRDTEAFF. The entire variable domain, with the rest obtained from reference TRBV15 and TRBJ1-1, is as follows: DAMVIQNPRYQVTQFGKPVTLSCSQTLNHNVMYWYQQKSSQAPKLLFHYYDKDFNNEADTPDNFQSRRPNTSFCFLDIRSPGLGDTAMYLCATSRWDRDTEAFFGQGTRLTVV.

The rearrangement uses TRBV28 and TRBJ1-2, with D hard to call. Germline V gene sequence: CDR1 MDHEN, CDR2 SYDVKM. The V end lost 4 bases, the J end lost 6 bases, and 9 bases lay between the germline ends. There are 12 residues in the CDR3. The CDR3 region has the DNA TGTGCCAGCAGTTCGCTGGTTCATGGCTACACCTTC. It specifies CASSSLVHGYTF.

The chain uses TRBV14 and TRBJ2-5, with D perhaps matching TRBD1 (7 bases). The V end lost 5 bases, the J end lost 5 bases, and 21 bases lay between the germline ends. The CDR3 spans 16 residues. Germline-derived CDR1 and CDR2 are SGHDN and FVKESK. The chain's CDR3 is CASSLAAAGGYETQYF. The CDR3 DNA is TGTGCCAGCAGCTTAGCCGCAGCAGGGGGGTACGAGACCCAGTACTTC. The variable domain in full, completed from reference TRBV14 and TRBJ2-5, reads EAGVTQFPSHSVIEKGQTVTLRCDPISGHDNLYWYRRVMGKEIKFLLHFVKESKQDESGMPNNRFLAERTGGTYSTLKVQPAELEDSGVYFCASSLAAAGGYETQYFGPGTRLLVL.

The chain recombines TRBV6-6 with TRBJ1-2; TRBD1 agrees at 9 bases. Losses at the gene ends were 2 bases for V and 6 bases for J; bases not matched to a gene: 1. CDR1 and CDR2 (germline): MNHNY, SVGAGI (reference sequence). There are 13 residues in the CDR3. The CDR3 region has the DNA TGTGCCAGCAGTTACGGGACAGGGAATGGCTACACCTTC. It translates to CASSYGTGNGYTF.

The chain couples TRBV27 to TRBJ2-6; D gene uncertain. The CDR3 runs 15 residues. Trimming pared 3 bases from V and 0 bases from J, leaving 6 bases between. The germline gives CDR1 MNHEY, CDR2 SMNVEV (reference sequence). The chain's CDR3 is CASSFVRSGANVLTF. The CDR3 nucleotides are TGTGCCAGCAGTTTTGTCCGCTCTGGGGCCAACGTCCTGACTTTC.

The table lists this clone with many counts. The rearrangement joins TRBV2 to TRBJ1-5; 9 bases line up with TRBD1. Unmatched junction bases numbered 5, after V lost 7 bases and J lost 4 bases. CDR3 length: 14 residues. Germline-derived CDR1 and CDR2 are SNHLY and FYNNEI. The CDR3 region is CASTQGAGNQPQHF. Here the CDR3 DNA reads TGTGCCAGCACACAGGGGGCGGGTAATCAGCCCCAGCATTTT.

The rearrangement links TRBV5-1 to TRBJ2-3; D call uncertain. V was clipped by 0 bases and J by 6 bases, with 11 bases between them. Germline values: CDR1 SGHRS, CDR2 YFSETQ. The CDR3 totals 14 residues. The CDR3 nucleotides read TGCGCCAGCAGCTTGGCGGCTACTCGGGATACGCAGTATTTT. Amino acids: CASSLAATRDTQYF.

The sample holds a few counts of this clone. The V and J genes are TRBV6-1 and TRBJ1-1; maybe TRBD1 (6 bases). This CDR3 spans 14 amino acids. Germline CDR1 MNHNS, CDR2 SASEGT. Trimming took off 2 bases at V and 7 bases at J, with 14 bases between the two ends. CDR3 in amino acids: CASSEWTEGGEAFF. Written as DNA, the CDR3 is TGTGCCAGCAGTGAATGGACAGAGGGGGGTGAAGCTTTCTTT.

Only one count was recorded for this clone. CDR3 DNA: TGTGCCAGCAGGCCATCAGGGGGCACCGGCCGTAGATTCTTT. It yields the protein CASRPSGGTGRRFF. The chain joins TRBV27 to TRBJ1-1; 8 bases agree with TRBD1. The germline CDR1 and CDR2 sequences are MNHEY and SMNVEV (reference sequence). The CDR3 extends over 14 amino acids. V gave up 6 bases and J gave up 14 bases; unmatched junction bases: 17.

This clone was detected a few times. The chain recombines TRBV6-5 with TRBJ2-3, with a possible D match to TRBD1 (5 bases). Trimming removed 6 bases from V and 6 bases from J, with 13 bases in between. CDR1 MNHEY and CDR2 SVGAGI come from the germline V gene. The CDR3 runs 13 residues. The CDR3 DNA reads TGTGCCAGCAGGATAGGTGGGGCGGATACGCAGTATTTT. Amino acid sequence: CASRIGGADTQYF.

The chain has TRBV11-2 and TRBJ2-7; D is perhaps TRBD2 (6 bases). The CDR3 extends over 16 amino acids. CDR1 and CDR2 (germline): SGHAT, FQNNGV. The V gene lost 5 bases and the J gene lost 1 base, with 18 bases spanning the gap. The CDR3 loop reads CASSPTQGGVSYEQYF. Written as DNA, the CDR3 is TGTGCCAGCAGCCCCACTCAGGGCGGGGTTTCCTACGAGCAGTACTTC.

V is TRBV10-1 and J is TRBJ2-2; 8 bases line up with TRBD2. The germline CDR1 and CDR2 sequences are WNHNN and SYGVQD (reference sequence). The CDR3 totals 14 residues. The junction had 6 bases not matched to a gene; V was cut back by 5 bases and J by 7 bases. This CDR3 reads CASSLGSGNGELFF. DNA for the CDR3: TGCGCCAGCAGTCTTGGTAGCGGGAACGGGGAGCTGTTTTTT.

The chain combines TRBV6-6 with TRBJ2-3; 10 bases agree with TRBD2. Losses at the gene ends were 7 bases for V and 3 bases for J; bases not matched to a gene: 7. Germline CDR1 MNHNY, CDR2 SVGAGI (reference sequence). There are 15 residues in the CDR3. The CDR3 nucleotides read TGTGCCAGCACCCAGACTAGCGGGTCGACAGATACGCAGTATTTT. Translation: CASTQTSGSTDTQYF.

The V call is TRBV5-1, the J call TRBJ2-7; 10 nucleotides align to TRBD2. This CDR3 is 16 amino acids long. The V segment lost 0 bases and the J segment 5 bases; nucleotides outside the gene matches: 8. The germline CDR1 and CDR2 sequences are SGHRS and YFSETQ. The CDR3 sequence: CASSLVLAGVGDEQYF. Here the CDR3 DNA reads TGCGCCAGCAGCTTGGTTCTAGCGGGAGTAGGCGACGAGCAGTACTTC. Variable domain in full (rest from reference TRBV5-1 and TRBJ2-7): KAGVTQTPRYLIKTRGQQVTLSCSPISGHRSVSWYQQTPGQGLQFLFEYFSETQRNKGNFPGRFSGRQFSNSRSEMNVSTLELGDSALYLCASSLVLAGVGDEQYFGPGTRLTVT.

V usage is TRBV18 and J usage is TRBJ1-4; 7 bases map to TRBD1. Germline assignment: CDR1 KGHSH and CDR2 LQKENI. Trimming cost V 2 bases and J 14 bases; bases outside gene matches: 14. The CDR3 length is 15 residues. In DNA, the CDR3 is TGTGCCAGCTCACCAAACCGGGACAGCCGGAAGGCGCTGTTTTTT. Amino acids: CASSPNRDSRKALFF.

This chain connects TRBV6-5 to TRBJ2-1; no reliable D call. CDR3 length: 13 amino acids. The V gene's germline CDR1 is MNHEY and CDR2 SVGAGI. V was cut by 0 bases and J by 4 bases, with 4 bases left in between. The CDR3 DNA follows: TGTGCCAGCAGTTACTCGCCGTACAATGAGCAGTTCTTC. Translation: CASSYSPYNEQFF.

The rearrangement uses TRBV5-5 and TRBJ1-2, with 8 positions matching TRBD1. The CDR3 sequence is 15 residues long. Looked up from germline, CDR1 is SGHKS and CDR2 is YYEKEE (reference sequence). With 3 bases clipped from V and 7 bases from J, the junction kept 11 bases outside the gene matches. DNA of the CDR3: TGTGCCAGCAGCTGGGGACAGGCAGAGCTCCTTGGCTACACCTTC. Translation: CASSWGQAELLGYTF. The variable domain in full, completed from reference TRBV5-5 and TRBJ1-2, reads DAGVTQSPTHLIKTRGQQVTLRCSPISGHKSVSWYQQVLGQGPQFIFQYYEKEERGRGNFPDRFSARQFPNYSSELNVNALLLGDSALYLCASSWGQAELLGYTFGSGTRLTVV.

The rearrangement uses TRBV5-1 and TRBJ2-7, with 7 positions matching TRBD2. CDR3 length: 14 amino acids. V was pared by 0 bases and J by 2 bases, with 2 bases of the junction left unmatched. Germline V gene sequence: CDR1 SGHRS, CDR2 YFSETQ. The CDR3 DNA is TGCGCCAGCAGCTTGGCTAGCGGAGCCTACGAGCAGTACTTC. Its translation is CASSLASGAYEQYF.

This rearrangement joins TRBV28 to TRBJ1-4, with D perhaps TRBD1 (6 bases). Germline V gene data show CDR1 as MDHEN and CDR2 as SYDVKM. Trimming cost V 1 base and J 10 bases, with 13 bases left between them. The CDR3 spans 14 residues. The CDR3 loop is CASSLSGDKGKLFF. The CDR3 nucleotides are TGTGCCAGCAGTTTATCCGGGGACAAGGGAAAACTGTTTTTT.

This clone was seen only a few times. CDR3 sequence reads: CAWTVQAVGEAFF. In DNA, the CDR3 is TGTGCCTGGACTGTACAGGCAGTTGGTGAAGCTTTCTTT. The chain uses TRBV30 and TRBJ1-1, with D maybe TRBD1 (5 bases). This CDR3 region has 13 residues. In germline, CDR1 is GTSNPN, CDR2 SVGIG (reference sequence). Trimming removed 4 bases at V and 7 bases at J, with 16 bases between.

The J gene is TRBJ1-5, the V gene TRBV29-1; TRBD1 is a possible D gene (6 bases). V lost 6 bases, J lost 3 bases, and 12 bases lay in between. The CDR3 covers 13 residues. Germline CDR1 and CDR2: SQVTM and ANQGSEA. In nucleotides, the CDR3 is TGCAGCGTATTACAGGGAAACAATCAGCCCCAGCATTTT. Translation: CSVLQGNNQPQHF.

The V gene is TRBV6-5, the J gene TRBJ2-1; 10 bases are shared with TRBD2. The V gene's germline CDR1 is MNHEY and CDR2 SVGAGI. The CDR3 runs 15 residues. The ends lost 4 bases at V and 4 bases at J; junction bases unmatched: 4. The CDR3 sequence is CASSSTSGTYNEQFF. The CDR3 DNA reads TGTGCCAGCAGTTCAACTAGCGGGACATACAATGAGCAGTTCTTC.